This T cell receptor (beta chain) was sequenced in a study of response to subunit inactivated influenza vaccine. Study-wide results and caveats: The authors offered the suggestion that each seasonal influenza vaccination recruits few new T cells.

TCRdb re-called the RT-PCR reads with MiXCR, one entry per CDR3 protein. The sample has about 310,000 distinct CDR3 sequences, around a fifth seen once. This clonotype was recorded a few times. Antigen: not known. The V gene lost 0 bases and the J gene lost 8 bases, with 11 bases spanning the gap. Germline values: CDR1 SGDLS, CDR2 YYNGEE. CDR3 length equals 14 residues. Source: PBMCs from blood, taken less than 22 months after vaccination. The chain uses TRBV9 and TRBJ1-4; D is unresolved. This clonotype originated in a man aged 50 to 69 who received an inactivated influenza vaccine. The CDR3 DNA is TGTGCCAGCAGCGTAGGCCCAAAAGGGGAAAAACTGTTTTTT. This codes for CASSVGPKGEKLFF.